Below, 6 T cell receptor beta chains from the same sample are listed, as sequenced in a study of blood T cell repertoires in COVID-19. The protocol was immunoSEQ multiplex PCR, while the TCRdb copy is restricted to in-frame clones and leaves out a portion. The sample lists around 170,000 clones, about 74% occurring once. Input material: peripheral blood. Receptors originate from a woman of 80 years or more with acute or convalescent COVID-19.

This chain joins TRBV19 and TRBJ2-7; 7 bases agree with TRBD1. Germline assignment: CDR1 LNHDA and CDR2 SQIVND (reference sequence). V was clipped by 5 bases and J by 7 bases; unmatched bases: 8. CDR3 length: 13 amino acids. The CDR3, as DNA: TGTGCCAGTAGTTCCATTTTACAGGGGGAGCAGTACTTC. Translated, it gives CASSSILQGEQYF.

J is TRBJ2-3 and V is TRBV7-9, with 8 bases lining up with TRBD2. Germline lookup yields CDR1 SEHNR and CDR2 FQNEAQ (reference sequence). The CDR3 runs to 15 residues. J gave up 2 bases and V 3 bases, and 4 bases lay outside the gene matches. The CDR3 spells CASSLSSGTTDTQYF. The DNA of the CDR3 is TGTGCCAGCAGCTTGAGTAGCGGGACCACAGATACGCAGTATTTT.

This chain connects TRBV6-5 to TRBJ1-6; no firm D call. Germline V gene sequence: CDR1 MNHEY, CDR2 SVGAGI. The CDR3 totals 14 residues. Trimming shortened V by 8 bases and J by 6 bases, and 14 bases separated the two germline ends. This CDR3 reads CASDRGSGNSPLHF. In DNA form, the CDR3 reads TGTGCCAGCGACCGGGGATCTGGTAATTCACCCCTCCACTTT.

This chain connects TRBV30 to TRBJ2-2, with 12 bases lining up with TRBD2. This CDR3 is 15 amino acids long. After removal of 2 bases from V and 6 bases from J, the junction contained 4 bases not matched to a gene. The germline gives CDR1 GTSNPN, CDR2 SVGIG (reference sequence). CDR3 in amino acids: CAWSLLAGGAGELFF. The DNA for the CDR3 is TGTGCCTGGAGTCTCCTAGCGGGAGGGGCCGGGGAGCTGTTTTTT.

This clone appeared a single time. This chain connects TRBV5-4 to TRBJ2-7; 12 nucleotides agree with TRBD2. With V trimmed by 4 bases and J by 5 bases, 4 bases remained unmatched. The germline V gene has CDR1 SGHNT and CDR2 YYREEE (reference sequence). The CDR3 runs to 14 residues. The CDR3 coding sequence is TGTGCCAGCAGCCGACTAGCGGGAGCCGACGAGCAGTACTTC. This gives the protein CASSRLAGADEQYF.

The sample holds a few counts of this clone. The rearrangement links TRBV7-9 to TRBJ2-1, with D possibly TRBD2 on 6 matching bases. Trimming removed 4 bases at V and 3 bases at J, with 13 bases between. Germline values: CDR1 SEHNR, CDR2 FQNEAQ (reference sequence). CDR3 size: 15 residues. The CDR3 DNA sequence: TGTGCCAGCAGCTATGGTAGTAGCGGCTACAATGAGCAGTTCTTC. This sequence encodes CASSYGSSGYNEQFF.